What follows is one TCR beta chain and its context. No antigen is known for it. Per-base qualities were not stored, and no clone one base away is much larger. The germline V gene supplies CDR1 LGHNA and CDR2 YNFKEQ. From cysteine to phenylalanine, the CDR3 is 15 amino acids long. The only DNA kept is the CDR3, 45 bases in frame from the first base. The V and J ends are trimmed by 3 bases and 6 bases, leaving 14 bases between them. For TCR beta library preparation, 1.5 to 2.5 micrograms of genomic DNA was extracted from cryopreserved PBMCs. Longitudinal blood samples from CLL patients on ibrutinib monotherapy underwent high-throughput TCR beta sequencing. The patients were enrolled in a single-center, open-label phase 2 trial of ibrutinib monotherapy. The sample is drawn from a study of cytotoxic CD8 clonotypes in ibrutinib-treated CLL (dated by TCRdb to about 2021). Background on the whole study: The cohort included roughly 15 treatment-naive and roughly ten relapsed/refractory patients; roughly 17 were IGHV unmutated. Of the 90 or so participants in the trial, roughly 26 had longitudinal samples available. The response samples were drawn at a median of roughly twelve months into treatment, with a range of about 6 to 36 months. On average, each sample yielded approximately 250,000 productive templates and tens of thousands of productive rearrangements. Responses were partial in approximately 24 patients and complete in 2; after median around 65 months follow-up, roughly 14 stayed in remission and about twelve progressed. Cryopreserved peripheral blood mononuclear cells were collected before treatment, at response, and at either disease progression or sustained remission. Summary of the overall study and its limitations: Sampling times were not matched between sustained-remission and progressing patients, and lymph node repertoires were not studied. Baseline clonality exceeded that of age-matched healthy donors and correlated strongly with circulating CD8+ T-cell counts. At ibrutinib response clonality went up, during sustained remission it held steady, and at progression it dropped back toward baseline. Public clonotypes were rare and either shrank or stayed stable during treatment, and the rise in clonality at ibrutinib response reflected expansion of private clonotypes.

The goal of deep resolution MiSeq sequencing was a depth between 1 in 1 million and 1 in 200,000 T cells, and coverage averaged 10x per clonotype. TCR beta libraries were generated with the immunoSEQ hsTCRB Kit. The published analysis was carried out like this. The data were analyzed with ImmunoSEQ Analyzer and ImmunoSEQ Data Assistant, and V, D and J gene assignments followed IMGT definitions. Clonality was computed as one minus normalized Shannon entropy of productive rearrangement frequencies, ranging from 0 to 1. Public clonotype analysis was restricted to overrepresented clonotypes comprising at least 0.05% of each patient's repertoire. About a dozen repertoires from age-matched healthy donors, obtained from immuneACCESS, served as clonality controls. Sourced from immuneACCESS, this table was stored by TCRdb with only in-frame sequences that have V and J called. A share of the clones is absent; for the studies checked, an unresolved V gene accounts for under half, and the remainder has no known explanation. That table is the source of V, J and clone size, and D and trimming were worked out from the DNA. The sample table shows tens of thousands of clones, and 86% are seen once. In total, the top ten clones hold about 5.6% of the sample.

The V and J genes are TRBV4-2 and TRBJ2-2; the D gene is possibly TRBD2, with 5 bases matching. This sequence was found in a human donor with chronic lymphocytic leukemia. This specimen consisted of PBMCs, obtained before ibrutinib treatment. In nucleotides, the sequence is TGTGCCAGCAGCCAGGAGAGGGTAGTCGCCGGGGAGCTGTTTTTT. This encodes CASSQERVVAGELFF.